The rows below give T cell receptor beta chains drawn from one sample of a study of blood T cell repertoires in COVID-19. The table came from immunoSEQ multiplex PCR; TCRdb's copy has only in-frame clones and leaves some out. The table lists hundreds of thousands of clones, 82% of them singletons. Sequenced: peripheral blood. These receptors were obtained from a woman aged 70-85 years with acute or convalescent COVID-19. Both conserved end residues are part of each CDR3. The order of the fields is V gene, clone size, D gene, J gene, CDR3 protein, CDR3 DNA. A D gene is named only where the DNA matches it firmly. The size field is filled for only some rows; it gives once, few, many or a size class.

V gene: TRBV2
clone size: NA
D gene: NA
J gene: TRBJ1-2
CDR3 protein: CASSPFPDSPNYGYTF
CDR3 DNA: TGTGCCAGCAGTCCCTTCCCCGACAGTCCCAACTATGGCTACACCTTC

V gene: TRBV10-3
clone size: NA
D gene: NA
J gene: TRBJ2-3
CDR3 protein: CAISGGMASTDTQYF
CDR3 DNA: TGTGCCATCAGTGGAGGGATGGCTAGCACAGATACGCAGTATTTT

V gene: TRBV7-2
clone size: NA
D gene: NA
J gene: TRBJ2-4
CDR3 protein: CASSPSVGLAKNIQYF
CDR3 DNA: TGTGCCAGCAGCCCTTCGGTGGGGCTAGCCAAAAACATTCAGTACTTC

V gene: TRBV11-2
clone size: once
D gene: NA
J gene: TRBJ2-2
CDR3 protein: CASSFSLGLRNTGELFF
CDR3 DNA: TGTGCCAGCAGCTTTAGTTTGGGCTTAAGGAACACCGGGGAGCTGTTTTTT

V gene: TRBV18
clone size: NA
D gene: NA
J gene: TRBJ2-2
CDR3 protein: CASSPKVQGLANTGELFF
CDR3 DNA: TGTGCCAGCTCACCAAAAGTCCAGGGTCTCGCAAACACCGGGGAGCTGTTTTTT

V gene: TRBV10-2
clone size: NA
D gene: NA
J gene: TRBJ1-3
CDR3 protein: CASRARQFSGNTIYF
CDR3 DNA: TGCGCCAGCAGGGCCAGACAGTTCTCTGGAAACACCATATATTTT

V gene: TRBV7-2
clone size: NA
D gene: TRBD2
J gene: TRBJ2-5
CDR3 protein: CASSLLAGGQETQYF
CDR3 DNA: TGTGCCAGCAGCTTACTAGCGGGGGGGCAAGAGACCCAGTACTTC

V gene: TRBV6-5
clone size: NA
D gene: NA
J gene: TRBJ1-2
CDR3 protein: CASRTGVLHYGYTF
CDR3 DNA: TGTGCCAGCAGGACAGGTGTCCTTCACTATGGCTACACCTTC

V gene: TRBV3-1/TRBV3-2
clone size: NA
D gene: NA
J gene: TRBJ2-3
CDR3 protein: CASSHKALGADTQYF
CDR3 DNA: TGTGCCAGCAGCCATAAAGCACTCGGGGCAGATACGCAGTATTTT

V gene: TRBV5-1
clone size: few
D gene: TRBD1
J gene: TRBJ1-2
CDR3 protein: CASSRGQGIYGYTF
CDR3 DNA: TGCGCCAGCAGCCGAGGACAGGGGATCTATGGCTACACCTTC

V gene: TRBV4-3
clone size: once
D gene: NA
J gene: TRBJ1-5
CDR3 protein: CASSQDGGRHNQPQHF
CDR3 DNA: TGCGCCAGCAGCCAAGATGGAGGACGGCACAATCAGCCCCAGCATTTT

V gene: TRBV20-1
clone size: NA
D gene: NA
J gene: TRBJ1-1
CDR3 protein: CCASGGWEGTEAFF
CDR3 DNA: TGCTGTGCTAGTGGCGGGTGGGAGGGCACTGAAGCTTTCTTT

V gene: TRBV7-2
clone size: few
D gene: TRBD1
J gene: TRBJ1-2
CDR3 protein: CASSLGQGSLYGYTF
CDR3 DNA: TGTGCCAGCAGCCTAGGACAGGGAAGTCTCTATGGCTACACCTTC

V gene: TRBV4-2
clone size: once
D gene: NA
J gene: TRBJ2-2
CDR3 protein: CASSPSKGELFF
CDR3 DNA: TGTGCCAGCAGCCCGTCTAAGGGGGAGCTGTTTTTT

V gene: TRBV6-4
clone size: few
D gene: TRBD1
J gene: TRBJ1-5
CDR3 protein: CASSGNFDRGSNQPQHF
CDR3 DNA: TGTGCCAGCAGTGGTAATTTCGACAGGGGGAGCAATCAGCCCCAGCATTTT

V gene: TRBV6-1
clone size: NA
D gene: NA
J gene: TRBJ2-7
CDR3 protein: CASSRSSYEQYF
CDR3 DNA: TGTGCCAGCAGTCGGAGCTCCTACGAGCAGTACTTC

V gene: TRBV5-1
clone size: NA
D gene: NA
J gene: TRBJ2-2
CDR3 protein: CASSLPQTNTGELFF
CDR3 DNA: TGCGCCAGCAGCTTGCCTCAGACGAACACCGGGGAGCTGTTTTTT

V gene: TRBV24-1
clone size: NA
D gene: NA
J gene: TRBJ1-2
CDR3 protein: CATADRNYGYTF
CDR3 DNA: TGTGCCACCGCAGACAGAAACTATGGCTACACCTTC

V gene: TRBV10-3
clone size: NA
D gene: NA
J gene: TRBJ2-5
CDR3 protein: CAISEGRGKETQYF
CDR3 DNA: TGTGCCATCAGTGAGGGAAGAGGGAAAGAGACCCAGTACTTC

V gene: TRBV3-1/TRBV3-2
clone size: NA
D gene: NA
J gene: TRBJ1-1
CDR3 protein: CASSQVSYMNTEAFF
CDR3 DNA: TGTGCCAGCAGCCAAGTGTCATACATGAACACTGAAGCTTTCTTT

V gene: TRBV5-1
clone size: NA
D gene: NA
J gene: TRBJ2-7
CDR3 protein: CASTGDWSSYEQYF
CDR3 DNA: TGCGCCAGCACGGGGGACTGGAGCTCCTACGAGCAGTACTTC

V gene: TRBV7-9
clone size: NA
D gene: TRBD1
J gene: TRBJ1-1
CDR3 protein: CASSLGQGTEAFF
CDR3 DNA: TGTGCCAGCAGCTTGGGACAGGGCACTGAAGCTTTCTTT

V gene: TRBV19
clone size: NA
D gene: TRBD1
J gene: TRBJ2-7
CDR3 protein: CASSGQGTSYEQYF
CDR3 DNA: TGTGCCAGTAGTGGACAGGGGACATCCTACGAGCAGTACTTC

V gene: TRBV28
clone size: NA
D gene: TRBD1
J gene: TRBJ1-2
CDR3 protein: CAMKDRAYGYTF
CDR3 DNA: TGTGCCATGAAGGACAGGGCCTATGGCTACACCTTC

V gene: TRBV27
clone size: NA
D gene: NA
J gene: TRBJ1-2
CDR3 protein: CASSLAGTKF
CDR3 DNA: TGTGCCAGCAGTTTGGCAGGGACAAAATTC

V gene: TRBV27
clone size: NA
D gene: TRBD1
J gene: TRBJ2-1
CDR3 protein: CASKIGTGGSLPYNEQFF
CDR3 DNA: TGTGCCAGCAAAATCGGGACAGGGGGCTCCCTCCCCTACAATGAGCAGTTCTTC

V gene: TRBV5-4
clone size: once
D gene: NA
J gene: TRBJ1-3
CDR3 protein: CASSRQADFSGNTIYF
CDR3 DNA: TGTGCCAGCAGCAGACAGGCTGACTTCTCTGGAAACACCATATATTTT

V gene: TRBV3-1/TRBV3-2
clone size: NA
D gene: TRBD2
J gene: TRBJ2-3
CDR3 protein: CASSQGTSGGKTDTQYF
CDR3 DNA: TGTGCCAGCAGCCAAGGGACTAGCGGGGGAAAAACAGATACGCAGTATTTT

V gene: TRBV2
clone size: few
D gene: TRBD1
J gene: TRBJ1-2
CDR3 protein: CASSEVTGGSGYTF
CDR3 DNA: TGTGCCAGCAGTGAAGTGACAGGGGGCTCTGGCTACACCTTC

V gene: TRBV5-4
clone size: NA
D gene: TRBD1
J gene: TRBJ2-2
CDR3 protein: CASSLEGQRTGELFF
CDR3 DNA: TGTGCCAGCAGCTTGGAGGGACAGCGCACCGGGGAGCTGTTTTTT

V gene: TRBV28
clone size: NA
D gene: NA
J gene: TRBJ2-1
CDR3 protein: CASSLEEYTNEQFF
CDR3 DNA: TGTGCCAGCAGTTTGGAGGAGTACACCAATGAGCAGTTCTTC

V gene: TRBV7-2
clone size: once
D gene: NA
J gene: TRBJ1-3
CDR3 protein: CASSLDGPGGNTIYF
CDR3 DNA: TGTGCCAGCAGCTTAGATGGGCCGGGGGGAAACACCATATATTTT

V gene: TRBV28
clone size: NA
D gene: TRBD1
J gene: TRBJ2-5
CDR3 protein: CASSGTGLRETQYF
CDR3 DNA: TGTGCCAGCAGTGGGACAGGGTTGCGGGAGACCCAGTACTTC

V gene: TRBV5-8
clone size: few
D gene: TRBD1
J gene: TRBJ1-2
CDR3 protein: CASSPWDRVHGYTF
CDR3 DNA: TGTGCCAGCAGTCCCTGGGACAGGGTCCATGGCTACACCTTC

V gene: TRBV24-1
clone size: NA
D gene: TRBD1
J gene: TRBJ2-1
CDR3 protein: CATSDPLGQGNNEQFF
CDR3 DNA: TGTGCCACCAGTGATCCCCTTGGACAGGGGAACAATGAGCAGTTCTTC

V gene: TRBV11-2
clone size: NA
D gene: NA
J gene: TRBJ2-2
CDR3 protein: CASSWALGANTGELFF
CDR3 DNA: TGTGCCAGCAGCTGGGCCCTAGGGGCTAACACCGGGGAGCTGTTTTTT

V gene: TRBV6-5
clone size: few
D gene: TRBD2
J gene: TRBJ2-7
CDR3 protein: CASSYSGLAGYEQYF
CDR3 DNA: TGTGCCAGCAGTTACTCGGGACTAGCGGGCTACGAGCAGTACTTC

V gene: TRBV12-3/TRBV12-4
clone size: few
D gene: NA
J gene: TRBJ1-5
CDR3 protein: CASSLNRVQPQHF
CDR3 DNA: TGTGCCAGCAGTTTAAACAGGGTTCAGCCCCAGCATTTT

V gene: TRBV4-3
clone size: NA
D gene: TRBD2
J gene: TRBJ2-3
CDR3 protein: CASSHTSGAADTQYF
CDR3 DNA: TGCGCCAGCAGCCACACTAGCGGGGCTGCGGATACGCAGTATTTT

V gene: TRBV5-1
clone size: NA
D gene: TRBD2
J gene: TRBJ2-2
CDR3 protein: CASSWLAGGTGELFF
CDR3 DNA: TGCGCCAGCAGCTGGCTAGCGGGGGGAACCGGGGAGCTGTTTTTT

V gene: TRBV24-1
clone size: few
D gene: TRBD1
J gene: TRBJ1-4
CDR3 protein: CATGGTGGHEKLFF
CDR3 DNA: TGTGCCACCGGAGGGACAGGGGGCCATGAAAAACTGTTTTTT

V gene: TRBV5-6
clone size: NA
D gene: NA
J gene: TRBJ2-7
CDR3 protein: CASSLTVSTGDYEQYF
CDR3 DNA: TGTGCCAGCAGCTTGACGGTGTCCACAGGAGACTACGAGCAGTACTTC

V gene: TRBV19
clone size: few
D gene: TRBD1
J gene: TRBJ2-7
CDR3 protein: CASSRGYEQYF
CDR3 DNA: TGTGCCAGTAGCAGGGGGTACGAGCAGTACTTC

V gene: TRBV18
clone size: NA
D gene: NA
J gene: TRBJ2-1
CDR3 protein: CASSPIPANEQFF
CDR3 DNA: TGTGCCAGCTCACCCATACCAGCGAATGAGCAGTTCTTC

V gene: TRBV30
clone size: NA
D gene: NA
J gene: TRBJ2-3
CDR3 protein: CAWSQGRRTDTQYF
CDR3 DNA: TGTGCCTGGAGCCAGGGGAGACGCACAGATACGCAGTATTTT

V gene: TRBV3-1/TRBV3-2
clone size: NA
D gene: TRBD1
J gene: TRBJ1-3
CDR3 protein: CASSQSPGTAAANTIYF
CDR3 DNA: TGTGCCAGCAGCCAAAGCCCGGGGACAGCCGCCGCGAACACCATATATTTT

V gene: TRBV21-1
clone size: NA
D gene: NA
J gene: TRBJ1-1
CDR3 protein: CASSKERLEGGNTEAFF
CDR3 DNA: TGTGCCAGCAGCAAAGAAAGATTGGAGGGAGGGAACACTGAAGCTTTCTTT

V gene: TRBV5-4
clone size: NA
D gene: NA
J gene: TRBJ1-1
CDR3 protein: CASSLPPGGNTEAFF
CDR3 DNA: TGTGCCAGCAGCCTACCCCCGGGGGGGAACACTGAAGCTTTCTTT

V gene: TRBV27
clone size: NA
D gene: NA
J gene: TRBJ2-5
CDR3 protein: CASSLNTGDQETQYF
CDR3 DNA: TGTGCCAGCAGTTTGAATACCGGGGACCAAGAGACCCAGTACTTC

V gene: TRBV3-1/TRBV3-2
clone size: NA
D gene: NA
J gene: TRBJ1-4
CDR3 protein: CASSLTVYSDEKLFF
CDR3 DNA: TGTGCCAGCAGCCTAACTGTTTACAGTGATGAAAAACTGTTTTTT

V gene: TRBV7-2
clone size: NA
D gene: TRBD1
J gene: TRBJ2-1
CDR3 protein: CASSLVLTGGAYNEQFF
CDR3 DNA: TGTGCCAGCAGCTTAGTACTCACAGGGGGCGCCTACAATGAGCAGTTCTTC

V gene: TRBV28
clone size: NA
D gene: TRBD1
J gene: TRBJ1-2
CDR3 protein: CASSSTTGQINYGYTF
CDR3 DNA: TGTGCCAGCAGTTCAACGACGGGACAGATAAACTATGGCTACACCTTC